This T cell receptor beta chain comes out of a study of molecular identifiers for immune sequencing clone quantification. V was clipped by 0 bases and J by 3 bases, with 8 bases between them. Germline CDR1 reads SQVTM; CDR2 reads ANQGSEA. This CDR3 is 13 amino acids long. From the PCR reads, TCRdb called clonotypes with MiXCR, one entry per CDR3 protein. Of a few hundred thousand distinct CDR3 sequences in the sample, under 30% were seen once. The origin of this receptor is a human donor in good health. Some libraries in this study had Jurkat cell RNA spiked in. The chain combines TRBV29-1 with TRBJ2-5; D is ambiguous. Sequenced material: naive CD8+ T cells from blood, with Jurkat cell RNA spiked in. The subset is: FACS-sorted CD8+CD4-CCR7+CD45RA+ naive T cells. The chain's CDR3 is CSVEDRLKETQYF. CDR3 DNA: TGCAGCGTTGAAGATCGGCTAAAAGAGACCCAGTACTTC.